This T cell receptor (beta chain) emerged from a study of shared clonotypes between healthy human individuals. This clone was observed a handful of times. The target antigen is unknown. As defined, naive CD8 cells were CD45RO-negative and positively selected for CCR7, with terminally differentiated effector memory CD45RA+ cells excluded. Adults of Caucasian background living in Nashville, Tennessee made up all donors. Study-wide results and limits: Estimated clonotype richness was generally higher in naive than memory subsets. Shared clonotypes across all four donors exceeded non-shared ones in generation probability. The donor pool, a small one, limited the genetic and exposure-history diversity represented.

The assay was immunoSEQ multiplex PCR, and TCRdb's table has in-frame clones only and misses some. The data show about 2.1 million clones, 85% to 95% seen once. Germline CDR1 reads GTSNPN; CDR2 reads SVGIG (reference sequence). CDR3 size: 13 residues. V gave up 6 bases and J gave up 1 base, with 10 bases separating them. The chain carries TRBV30 and TRBJ1-3; the D is unclear. This clonotype was sampled from a man aged 18 to 29 in good health. Some clones in this sample may be carry-over from other donors' samples. Source material: naive CD8+ T cells from PBMCs. This CDR3 is CACLKESGNTIYF. The CDR3 DNA sequence: TGTGCCTGCCTGAAGGAATCTGGAAACACCATATATTTT.